This TCR beta chain was profiled in a study of T cells in localized non-small cell lung cancer. As concerns this clone: Its specificity is not known.

Produced via immunoSEQ multiplex PCR; TCRdb's table is partial and in-frame only. The table lists about 83,000 clones, approximately 80% of them singletons. V was pared by 0 bases and J by 0 bases, with 6 bases between. CDR1 is MNHEY and CDR2 is SMNVEV in the germline V gene (reference sequence). This CDR3 has 14 residues. Study-level points and caveats: Blood T cell density predicted longer survival; adjacent-lung clonality, shorter. Uninvolved nearby lung showed the greatest T cell clonality, exceeding that found in tumor. A median approximately 60 of the top 100 tumor clones appeared in adjacent lung.

The chain uses TRBV27 and TRBJ2-7; D is unresolved. The material was peripheral blood, obtained before any cancer treatment. This TCR was recovered from a female donor of 60 years or more with stage I lung adenocarcinoma. The CDR3 here is CASSLSAASYEQYF. CDR3 sequence (DNA): TGTGCCAGCAGTTTATCGGCCGCCTCCTACGAGCAGTACTTC.